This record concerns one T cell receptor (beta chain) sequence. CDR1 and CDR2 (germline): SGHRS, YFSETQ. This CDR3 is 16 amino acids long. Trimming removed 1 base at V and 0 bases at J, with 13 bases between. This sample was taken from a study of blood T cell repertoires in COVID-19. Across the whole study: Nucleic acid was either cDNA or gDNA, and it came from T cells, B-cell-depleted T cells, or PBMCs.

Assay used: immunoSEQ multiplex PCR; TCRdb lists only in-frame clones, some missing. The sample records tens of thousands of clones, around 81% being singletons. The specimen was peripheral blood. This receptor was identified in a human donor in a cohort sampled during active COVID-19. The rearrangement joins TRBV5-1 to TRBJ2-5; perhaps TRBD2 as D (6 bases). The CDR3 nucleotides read TGCGCCAGCAGCTTGTCGACTAGTGTGTACCAAGAGACCCAGTACTTC. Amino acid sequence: CASSLSTSVYQETQYF.